Sequencing of this T cell receptor beta chain was carried out in a study of T cells in Graves' hyperthyroidism and ophthalmopathy (dated by TCRdb to the late 2010s). Study-wide context: Peripheral blood was sampled at the time of initial diagnosis, prior to any treatment. According to the paper, TCR Vbeta CDR3 sequencing was carried out on about 140 peripheral blood samples, which came from under 50 ophthalmopathy, about 75 hyperthyroidism and some 17 progressor patients. An independent validation cohort of around 20 hyperthyroidism patients and over 15 patients who later progressed to ophthalmopathy tested prospective prediction of ophthalmopathy. The 90 to 100 discovery patients were randomly divided into training and test sets at a 7:3 ratio. In addition, the study compared T-cell repertoires in thyroid tissue and in blood from 6 or 7 Graves' hyperthyroidism patients. Once sampling was done, hyperthyroidism patients were given methimazole at a starting dose of 30 mg daily, whereas ophthalmopathy patients were given high-dose intravenous methylprednisolone. A discovery cohort of around 98 patients, about 40 with Graves' ophthalmopathy and approximately 55 with stable Graves' hyperthyroidism, was used to find distinguishing TCR V-J signatures.

The TCR beta CDR3 regions were amplified from the RNA transcripts. The first round of RT-PCR for the TCR CDR3 was performed with the HTBI primer set and the Qiagen OneStep RT-PCR kit. A second multiplex PCR round built the libraries, followed by size selection and purification. Libraries were sequenced paired-end with 100 bp reads on an Illumina HiSeq2000. Per the authors' processing: SOAPnuke was used to process the raw data, throwing out any read that contained adapters or uncalled bases, had a mean Phred below 15, or lacked an exact constant-primer or identifier match. COPE v1.2.5 was used to merge high-quality paired reads, and clonotypes were defined as unique nucleotide sequences. MiTCR v1.1 was used to align the clonotypes against IMGT TRBV, TRBD and TRBJ reference segments. The analysis included only V-J combinations with a frequency above 0.0001, which together covered approximately 99% of the repertoires. The TCS score was defined as F50 (clonal expansion) divided by E x V (chaos), with BLOSUM62-based TCRdist calculated between CDR3 peptides within each V-J. Welch's t-statistics and random forest reduced fewer than 550 V-J features to roughly 13, which were used in a naive Bayes classifier (R e1071). Starting from the raw public reads, TCRdb applied fastp trimming at Q25, assembled clones with MiXCR and retained in-frame beta chains. Rows merge per CDR3 protein into single entries with the most common DNA and genes. The V and J calls, along with clone size, are taken from TCRdb and not from the paper's own processing. The sample yields over 250,000 distinct CDR3 sequences; about 25% were counted once. The top ten hold approximately 30% of the sample.

The germline V gene (reference sequence) yields DFQATT for CDR1 and SNEGSKA for CDR2. V gives up 0 bases and J gives up 5 bases, and the segment between their germline ends measures 16 bases. The CDR3 spans 15 residues, from the cysteine through the phenylalanine. Only the CDR3 portion is preserved as DNA: 45 bases, with reading frame beginning at the first base. What the study reported, not specific to this receptor: In cross-validation, a model built on a 13 V-J signature told ophthalmopathy apart from stable hyperthyroidism with under 90% sensitivity and roughly 81% specificity, and in testing the same model reached 80%/75%. In validation, progression to ophthalmopathy was predicted by the model with more than 65% sensitivity and 72.22% specificity, a median of approximately 6.5 months before onset. Most expanded thyroid clonotypes (frequency above 0.001) were also detected in blood, a finding suggesting that blood repertoires may reflect thyroid immune responses. No statistical method was used to fix the sample size in advance, and group allocation was not hidden from the investigators.

A remark on this clonotype: This clone's antigen is unknown. No base qualities exist here, and no much larger clone lies one base off it.

Hyperthyroidism patients were newly diagnosed, with disease duration under 2 months, and aged 18 to 65 years. Any patient with an uncontrolled infection, another autoimmune disease, pregnancy or lactation was excluded. Diagnoses relied on clinical symptoms, serum thyroxine and TRAb, thyroid ultrasound and orbital computed tomography. For progressor patients, blood was drawn at the first diagnosis of hyperthyroidism, before any ophthalmopathy symptoms had appeared. Ficoll-Paque density gradient centrifugation was used to isolate PBMCs from about 10 ml of fresh peripheral blood. Progressor patients were first diagnosed with Graves' hyperthyroidism and then developed ophthalmopathy during follow-up. Total RNA was extracted using Trizol reagent, and RNA quality was assessed on an Agilent 2100 Bioanalyzer.

The TCR comes from a man aged 40-49 years with Graves' hyperthyroidism that later progressed to Graves' ophthalmopathy. Sequenced: blood. The sequence is built from TRBV20-1 and TRBJ2-5, with the D segment identity uncertain. The CDR3 in this case is CSARDQGPNWETQYF. The sequence in DNA is TGCAGTGCTAGAGATCAAGGGCCCAACTGGGAGACCCAGTACTTC.